A selection of T cell receptor beta chains follows, all from one sample in a study of cytomegalovirus exposure and HLA in healthy donors. Assay: immunoSEQ multiplex PCR; the TCRdb copy retains only in-frame clones and omits some. The sample has under 120,000 clones, around two thirds seen once. Sequenced: PBMCs. Receptors were obtained from a man under 40 in good health and CMV-seropositive. Both conserved end residues are part of each CDR3. A D gene is named only where the DNA matches it firmly. The listing skips clone size in some rows; elsewhere it reads once, few, many or a size class.

v_call,clone_size,j_call,d_call,cdr3_nt,cdr3_aa
TRBV6-1,few,TRBJ1-5,-,TGTGCCAGCACTACTTCAGGGGCTTCTCAGCCCCAGCATTTT,CASTTSGASQPQHF
TRBV10-2,-,TRBJ1-2,TRBD1,TGCGCCAGCACCCGGGACAGGGTGAATGGCTACACCTTC,CASTRDRVNGYTF
TRBV7-9,-,TRBJ2-5,TRBD1,TGTGCCAGCAGCTTATTAGGGGGCGAAGAGACCCAGTACTTC,CASSLLGGEETQYF
TRBV4-1,once,TRBJ2-5,-,TGCGCCAGCAGCTTCACCCAGTACCAAGAGACCCAGTACTTC,CASSFTQYQETQYF
TRBV10-3,-,TRBJ2-7,TRBD2,TGTGCCATCAGTGGACTAGCGGGGGTCTACGAGCAGTACTTC,CAISGLAGVYEQYF
TRBV5-1,-,TRBJ2-3,-,TGCGCCAGCTACGCGGGGGCCAGCACAGATACGCAGTATTTT,CASYAGASTDTQYF
TRBV5-6,few,TRBJ2-7,-,TGTGCCAGCAGTCTGCCTGGGGGGGAGCAGTACTTC,CASSLPGGEQYF
TRBV6-5,-,TRBJ2-5,-,TGTGCCAGCAGTTACTCGGACAGTGAAGAGACCCAGTACTTC,CASSYSDSEETQYF
TRBV9,-,TRBJ2-1,TRBD2,TGTGCCACCGCGGGGGGTCCCAGCTCCTACAATGAGCAGTTCTTC,CATAGGPSSYNEQFF
TRBV6-5,-,TRBJ2-5,TRBD1,TGTGCCAGCAGCGCCGGGACAGTGACCATGGAGACCCAGTACTTC,CASSAGTVTMETQYF
TRBV18,-,TRBJ2-1,-,TGTGCCAGCTCACCAGGAGTCAGTGAGCAGTTCTTC,CASSPGVSEQFF
TRBV10-3,few,TRBJ1-2,TRBD1,TGTGCCATCAGCGCCGGGACAGGGACCAACTATGGCTACACCTTC,CAISAGTGTNYGYTF
TRBV10-3,-,TRBJ2-6,TRBD1,TGTGCCATCAAAACAGGGGATGGTGGGGCCAACGGCCTGACTTTC,CAIKTGDGGANGLTF
TRBV6-1,once,TRBJ2-7,TRBD1,TGTGCCAGCAGTGATTCTGGACAGGGTTCCTACGAGCAGTACTTC,CASSDSGQGSYEQYF
TRBV6-1,-,TRBJ1-2,-,TGTGCCAGCAGTGTTTCAGTCGACTATGGCTACACCTTC,CASSVSVDYGYTF
TRBV7-9,few,TRBJ1-2,-,TGTGCCAGCAGCTTAATTCCGTTCGGCTACACCTTC,CASSLIPFGYTF
TRBV7-8,-,TRBJ2-5,TRBD2,TGTGCCAGCAGGCCCCCGGGCGGGGGGGCTGGAGAGACCCAGTACTTC,CASRPPGGGAGETQYF
TRBV25-1,few,TRBJ2-1,TRBD2,TGTGCCAGCAGGGCCCCCGCTAGCGGGGAACCTTACAATGAGCAGTTCTTC,CASRAPASGEPYNEQFF
TRBV7-8,few,TRBJ2-7,TRBD2,TGTGCCAGCAGCCCGTGGGGACTAGCTTACGAGCAGTACTTC,CASSPWGLAYEQYF
TRBV7-9,-,TRBJ2-5,TRBD2,TGTGCCAGCAGCTTAGACGGACTAGGGGAAGAGACCCAGTACTTC,CASSLDGLGEETQYF
TRBV2,-,TRBJ2-7,-,TGTGACAAGAATGCCGCATACGAGCAGTACTTC,CDKNAAYEQYF
TRBV2,few,TRBJ1-1,TRBD1,TGTGCCAGCAGGGGGACAGAATTCTACACTGAAGCTTTCTTT,CASRGTEFYTEAFF
TRBV4-1,once,TRBJ1-5,-,TGCGCCAGCAGCCTTTATTGGAGTCAGCCCCAGCATTTT,CASSLYWSQPQHF
TRBV11-3,-,TRBJ1-4,-,TGTGCCAGCAGCCGTGGACTGATGGCTAATGAAAAACTGTTTTTT,CASSRGLMANEKLFF